This T cell receptor (beta chain) was observed in a study of CD8+ T cells in alopecia areata. Study-wide results and caveats: Uncertainty remains about how baseline CD8+ expansion links to response, with one nonresponder. Persistence in scalp and blood during tofacitinib was observed for many expanded lesional clones. For patients receiving tofacitinib, scalp clonality and expanded CD8+ clones among the top 100 significantly decreased. Affected lesional scalp, above all in alopecia totalis/universalis, was more clonal than normal scalp.

Sequencing relied on a cDNA template that was reverse transcribed from extracted RNA. TCRdb's table, derived via immunoSEQ multiplex PCR, lists solely in-frame clones and lacks some. The table has around 110,000 clones, about 59% seen once. On this clone itself: The antigen is not known.

Treatment here: oral pan-JAK inhibitor, 5-10 mg twice daily. The sample was CD8+ T cells sorted from blood, taken at week 24, from a patient treated with tofacitinib. The receptor was derived from a human donor with alopecia areata.

The CDR3 region has the DNA TGTGCCAGCAGCTTAGTGGGCGCGCTGAAGGCTAGTGAGCAGTTCTTC. It yields the protein CASSLVGALKASEQFF. The chain links TRBV7-9 to TRBJ2-1; unclear D gene. CDR3 length: 16 amino acids. The germline CDR1 and CDR2 sequences are SEHNR and FQNEAQ (reference sequence). Trimming stripped 1 base from V and 9 bases from J, with 19 bases between.